This paragraph reports one T cell receptor (beta chain). Its specificity is not known. Losses at the gene ends were 1 base for V and 3 bases for J; bases not matched to a gene: 6. Germline-derived CDR1 and CDR2 are SGHVS and FNYEAQ. This CDR3 contains 17 residues. The data are from a study of T cell responses to AZD1222 COVID-19 vaccine. Study observations and caveats: Spike-specific TCR depth and breadth grew after two AZD1222 doses.

Clones were read by immunoSEQ multiplex PCR, and TCRdb kept only the in-frame ones, dropping some. The sample holds 95,000 to 100,000 clones, just over 85% seen once. The sample in question was peripheral blood, obtained on day 0 of AZD1222 vaccination. The sequence was collected from an adult in good health. This chain links TRBV7-6 with TRBJ2-2, with 9 nucleotides matching TRBD2. CDR3 loop: CASSLGTSASYTGELFF. The CDR3 nucleotides read TGTGCCAGCAGCTTAGGGACTAGCGCCTCTTACACCGGGGAGCTGTTTTTT.